These 18 T cell receptor beta chains originate from one sample sequenced in a study of blood T cell repertoires in COVID-19. Here immunoSEQ multiplex PCR was the method, and the copy in TCRdb shows in-frame clones only, minus some. Counted here are approximately 280,000 clones, approximately 91% occurring once; the ten biggest clones make up less than 2.5%. Sequencing input: peripheral blood. The receptor set was obtained from a man in his fifties or sixties with acute or convalescent COVID-19.

This chain connects TRBV10-3 to TRBJ2-7, with TRBD1 matching 8 bases. Per the germline V gene, CDR1 is ENHRY and CDR2 is SYGVKD. The V segment lost 11 bases and the J segment 3 bases; nucleotides outside the gene matches: 6. This CDR3 is built from 12 residues. In DNA, the CDR3 is TGTGCCGCATCAGGGGGCGGCTACGAGCAGTACTTC. Amino acids: CAASGGGYEQYF.

The V and J genes are TRBV15 and TRBJ1-2, with 8 bases identical to TRBD1. The V gene end was trimmed by 0 bases and the J gene end by 2 bases; junction bases not matched to a gene: 5. Germline V gives CDR1 LNHNV, CDR2 YYDKDF (reference sequence). This CDR3 comprises 16 residues. The CDR3 spells CATSRDQTGGNYGYTF. The DNA of the CDR3 is TGTGCCACCAGCAGAGATCAAACAGGGGGAAACTATGGCTACACCTTC.

The gene calls are TRBV2 and TRBJ1-2; no definite D call. The V and J ends lost 6 bases and 4 bases respectively, with 12 bases between them. CDR1 and CDR2 from the germline V gene are SNHLY and FYNNEI. This CDR3 has 13 residues. CDR3 bases: TGTGCCAGCAGAACAGTTTCAATCTATGGCTACACCTTC. Translation gives CASRTVSIYGYTF.

The V and J genes are TRBV3-1 (or the pseudogene TRBV3-2) and TRBJ1-5; D is perhaps TRBD1 (6 bases). Germline CDR1 and CDR2: LGHDT and YNNKEL (reference sequence). With 8 bases removed from V and 7 bases from J, the gap between germline ends came to 21 bases. This CDR3 is 15 amino acids long. The CDR3: CASSSERGIGQPQHF. The CDR3 DNA reads TGTGCCAGCTCCTCGGAAAGGGGGATTGGGCAGCCCCAGCATTTT.

The rearrangement uses TRBV25-1 and TRBJ2-7; 10 positions match TRBD1. Per germline, CDR1 MGHDK and CDR2 SYGVNS. With 4 bases clipped from V and 4 bases from J, the junction kept 4 bases outside the gene matches. The CDR3 is 14 amino acids. The CDR3 DNA sequence: TGTGCCAGCAGTGCGGGACAGGGGCCGTACGAGCAGTACTTC. Translated: CASSAGQGPYEQYF.

The CDR3 DNA is TGTGCTAGTGGTTTGCCTCCCGGGACAGGGAACACCGGGGAGCTGTTTTTT. Translation: CASGLPPGTGNTGELFF. V is TRBV12-5 and J is TRBJ2-2, with TRBD1 matching over 8 bases. The germline V gene encodes CDR1 LGHNT and CDR2 FRNRAP. With V trimmed by 2 bases and J by 1 base, 6 bases remained unmatched. The CDR3 is made up of 17 amino acids.

This chain joins TRBV5-1 and TRBJ1-6; D gene ambiguous. Germline assignment: CDR1 SGHRS and CDR2 YFSETQ. V was clipped by 1 base and J by 2 bases, with 16 bases between them. The CDR3 has 18 amino acids. CDR3 bases: TGCGCCAGCAGCTTGAACCCCGGCGACAAGACCTATAATTCACCCCTCCACTTT. Protein: CASSLNPGDKTYNSPLHF.

The table lists this clone with a count of one. The rearrangement joins TRBV6-5 to TRBJ2-3; D is possibly TRBD2 (7 bases). Trimming removed 8 bases from V and 0 bases from J, with 9 bases in between. Germline V CDR1 and CDR2: MNHEY, SVGAGI. This CDR3 contains 13 residues. The CDR3 reads CASGGASTDTQYF. The CDR3 bases are TGTGCCAGCGGGGGGGCGAGCACAGATACGCAGTATTTT.

The rearrangement links TRBV2 to TRBJ2-5; TRBD1 matches at 7 bases. The V and J ends lost 8 bases and 5 bases, in that order; junction bases with no gene match: 5. Germline lookup yields CDR1 SNHLY and CDR2 FYNNEI. The CDR3 is made up of 12 amino acids. CDR3 loop: CASFGRGETQYF. CDR3 coding DNA: TGTGCCAGCTTTGGCAGGGGGGAGACCCAGTACTTC. Based on the CDR3 plus reference TRBV2 and TRBJ2-5, the full variable domain is EPEVTQTPSHQVTQMGQEVILRCVPISNHLYFYWYRQILGQKVEFLVSFYNNEISEKSEIFDDQFSVERPDGSNFTLKIRSTKLEDSAMYFCASFGRGETQYFGPGTRLLVL.

The chain uses TRBV5-1 and TRBJ1-2; 10 bases are shared with TRBD1. This CDR3 spans 16 amino acids. Trimming at V came to 3 bases and at J to 1 base, leaving 6 bases not matched to a gene. CDR1 and CDR2 from the germline V gene are SGHRS and YFSETQ. The CDR3 protein is CASSSGWDRGNYGYTF. The CDR3 DNA is TGCGCCAGCAGCTCAGGATGGGACAGGGGTAACTATGGCTACACCTTC. The whole variable domain, filled in from reference TRBV5-1 and TRBJ1-2, reads KAGVTQTPRYLIKTRGQQVTLSCSPISGHRSVSWYQQTPGQGLQFLFEYFSETQRNKGNFPGRFSGRQFSNSRSEMNVSTLELGDSALYLCASSSGWDRGNYGYTFGSGTRLTVV.

CDR3 bases: TGTGCCAGCCGGTTTAGGGGAAAGGACTATGGCTACACCTTC. Translation gives CASRFRGKDYGYTF. This sequence joins TRBV5-6 and TRBJ1-2; D may be TRBD1 (5 bases). Germline V gene lookup returns CDR1 SGHDT and CDR2 YYEEEE. This CDR3 spans 14 amino acids. Trimming shortened V by 7 bases and J by 3 bases, and 16 bases separated the two germline ends. Based on the CDR3 plus reference TRBV5-6 and TRBJ1-2, the full variable domain is DAGVTQSPTHLIKTRGQQVTLRCSPKSGHDTVSWYQQALGQGPQFIFQYYEEEERQRGNFPDRFSGHQFPNYSSELNVNALLLGDSALYLCASRFRGKDYGYTFGSGTRLTVV.

The chain has TRBV12-3 or TRBV12-4 and TRBJ2-7; TRBD2 is a possible D gene (7 bases). Trimming took 4 bases from V and 7 from J, leaving 11 bases between them. This CDR3 contains 12 residues. This chain's CDR3 is CASSSGGEEQYF. In nucleotides, the CDR3 is TGTGCCAGCAGTTCGGGGGGCGAGGAGCAGTACTTC.

This CDR3 is CASSLRVYNEQFF. DNA of the CDR3: TGTGCCAGCAGCTTGAGGGTCTACAATGAGCAGTTCTTC. This chain joins TRBV7-2 and TRBJ2-1; possible D gene TRBD2, 5 bases. Germline V CDR1 and CDR2: SGHTA, FQGNSA. The V end lost 3 bases, the J end lost 3 bases, and 6 bases lay between the germline ends. There are 13 residues in the CDR3.

Only one count was recorded for this clone. The J gene is TRBJ2-1, the V gene TRBV5-1, with 10 bases identical to TRBD1. Looked up from germline, CDR1 is SGHRS and CDR2 is YFSETQ. J was trimmed by 5 bases and V by 6 bases; bases with no gene match: 5. The CDR3 totals 14 residues. The chain's CDR3 is CASNTGTGDNEQFF. The CDR3 DNA reads TGCGCCAGCAATACCGGGACAGGGGACAATGAGCAGTTCTTC.

The rearrangement joins TRBV4-2 to TRBJ1-1; D is ambiguous. Per the germline V gene, CDR1 is LGHNA and CDR2 is YNFKEQ. The CDR3 runs to 16 residues. V was trimmed by 4 bases and J by 0 bases, leaving 15 bases between them. The chain's CDR3 is CASSRPRTGMNTEAFF. Written as DNA, the CDR3 is TGTGCCAGCAGCCGTCCGCGGACCGGGATGAACACTGAAGCTTTCTTT.

The V call is TRBV30, the J call TRBJ1-3, with D uncertain. Looked up from germline, CDR1 is GTSNPN and CDR2 is SVGIG (reference sequence). The CDR3 has 13 residues. Trimming removed 0 bases from V and 2 bases from J, with 5 bases in between. CDR3: CAWSVNTGNTIYF. The CDR3 coding sequence is TGTGCCTGGAGTGTGAACACTGGAAACACCATATATTTT. The full variable domain, its missing parts supplied by reference TRBV30 and TRBJ1-3, is SQTIHQWPATLVQPVGSPLSLECTVEGTSNPNLYWYRQAAGRGLQLLFYSVGIGQISSEVPQNLSASRPQDRQFILSSKKLLLSDSGFYLCAWSVNTGNTIYFGEGSWLTVV.

This clone has just a few counts. The chain joins TRBV5-6 to TRBJ1-2, with a weak D call TRBD1 (5 bases). V lost 1 base and J 0 bases, leaving 10 bases between the germline ends. The CDR3 is made up of 15 amino acids. The germline gives CDR1 SGHDT, CDR2 YYEEEE. The CDR3 DNA is TGTGCCAGCAGCTTGTTCGCAGGGCCTAACTATGGCTACACCTTC. Its translation: CASSLFAGPNYGYTF.

The chain is built from TRBV30 and TRBJ1-1; D gene uncertain. This CDR3 contains 13 residues. V lost 0 bases and J 4 bases, leaving 9 bases between the germline ends. CDR1 GTSNPN and CDR2 SVGIG come from the germline V gene (reference sequence). CDR3 DNA: TGTGCCTGGAGTGTCGGAGAGGGCACTGAAGCTTTCTTT. Translating it yields CAWSVGEGTEAFF.